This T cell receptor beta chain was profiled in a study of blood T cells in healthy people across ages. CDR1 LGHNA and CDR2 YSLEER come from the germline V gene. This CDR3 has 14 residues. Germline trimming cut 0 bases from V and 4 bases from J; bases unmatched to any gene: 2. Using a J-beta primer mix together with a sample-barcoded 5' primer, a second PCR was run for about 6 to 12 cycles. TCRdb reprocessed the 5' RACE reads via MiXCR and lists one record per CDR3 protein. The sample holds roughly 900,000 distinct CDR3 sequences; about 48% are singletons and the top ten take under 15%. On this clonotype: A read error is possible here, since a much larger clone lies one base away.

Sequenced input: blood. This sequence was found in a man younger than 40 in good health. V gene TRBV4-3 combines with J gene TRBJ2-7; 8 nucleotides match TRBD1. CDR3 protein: CASSQDTGGYEQYF. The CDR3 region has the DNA TGCGCCAGCAGCCAAGATACAGGGGGGTACGAGCAGTACTTC.